Shown below are 10 T cell receptor beta chains from a single sample sequenced in a study of blood T cell repertoires in COVID-19. Clones were sequenced by immunoSEQ multiplex PCR, and TCRdb holds only the in-frame ones, with some missing. Of roughly 250,000 clones in the sample, roughly 90% were seen once. Sequenced material: PBMCs or T cells enriched from blood (not recorded which). These receptors were taken from a woman aged 40 to 50 with acute COVID-19.

The chain combines TRBV10-3 with TRBJ2-3; tentative D call: TRBD2 (7 bases). The CDR3 has 17 residues. Looked up from germline, CDR1 is ENHRY and CDR2 is SYGVKD. Trimming stripped 6 bases from V and 3 bases from J, with 22 bases between. The CDR3 bases are TGTGCCATCAGCGATACGGGGGGCGAGGATTCGACAGATACGCAGTATTTT. Its translation: CAISDTGGEDSTDTQYF.

The V gene is TRBV7-9, the J gene TRBJ1-2; 8 positions match TRBD1. This CDR3 contains 15 residues. Trimming removed 2 bases from V and 4 bases from J; junction bases left unmatched: 6. Germline CDR1 and CDR2: SEHNR and FQNEAQ (reference sequence). This chain's CDR3 is CASSLKGGQGYGYTF. DNA for the CDR3: TGTGCCAGCAGCTTAAAAGGCGGACAGGGCTATGGCTACACCTTC.

The genes are TRBV28 and TRBJ1-5; 7 bases are shared with TRBD1. This CDR3 has 19 amino acids. CDR1 and CDR2 from the germline V gene are MDHEN and SYDVKM. J was trimmed by 1 base and V by 4 bases; bases with no gene match: 16. CDR3 DNA sequence: TGTGCCAGCAGTTCTTACCGTGGGACAGTAGATTTGAGCAATCAGCCCCAGCATTTT. Its translation: CASSSYRGTVDLSNQPQHF. Drawing the rest from reference TRBV28 and TRBJ1-5, the complete variable domain is DVKVTQSSRYLVKRTGEKVFLECVQDMDHENMFWYRQDPGLGLRLIYFSYDVKMKEKGDIPEGYSVSREKKERFSLILESASTNQTSMYLCASSSYRGTVDLSNQPQHFGDGTRLSIL.

The gene calls are TRBV21-1 and TRBJ2-5; TRBD1, as called in the table, went unchecked against the DNA. TRBV21-1 is a listed pseudogene. The CDR3 is made up of 17 amino acids. Here the CDR3 reads CASSKPPGQAIQETQYF. The DNA of the CDR3 is TGTGCCAGCAGCAAACCCCCGGGACAGGCGATCCAAGAGACCCAGTACTTC.

The genes are TRBV10-3 and TRBJ1-1; 8 bases are a match to TRBD1. CDR1 and CDR2 (germline): ENHRY, SYGVKD. The CDR3 sequence is 13 residues long. Germline trimming cut 6 bases from V and 4 bases from J; bases unmatched to any gene: 4. As DNA, the CDR3 is TGTGCCATCAGCGTCACAGGGGGCACTGAAGCTTTCTTT. It encodes CAISVTGGTEAFF.

V and J are TRBV24-1 and TRBJ2-1, with D possibly TRBD1 on 5 matching bases. V dropped 9 bases and J dropped 12 bases, with 23 bases sitting between them. This CDR3 is built from 14 residues. Per the germline V gene, CDR1 is KGHDR and CDR2 is SFDVKD. The DNA of the CDR3 is TGTGCCACCTCAGACAGCTTTGGGGTCCAGACGCAGTTCTTC. Amino acids: CATSDSFGVQTQFF.

The chain uses TRBV18 and TRBJ2-5, with 7 positions matching TRBD2. Germline-derived CDR1 and CDR2 are KGHSH and LQKENI. This CDR3 has 12 amino acids. Germline trimming cut 6 bases from V and 5 bases from J; bases unmatched to any gene: 3. The CDR3 here is CASSSGGETQYF. Here the CDR3 DNA reads TGTGCCAGCTCGTCCGGGGGGGAGACCCAGTACTTC.

This chain joins TRBV7-9 and TRBJ2-7, with TRBD1 matching 12 bases. CDR1 is SEHNR, CDR2 FQNEAQ, per germline (reference sequence). Trimming at V came to 2 bases and at J to 0 bases, leaving 8 bases not matched to a gene. The CDR3 runs to 18 residues. The DNA for the CDR3 is TGTGCCAGCAGCTTAAGGTCCGGGACAGGGGGCTACTCCTACGAGCAGTACTTC. It encodes CASSLRSGTGGYSYEQYF.

The chain carries TRBV6-5 and TRBJ1-5; 10 positions match TRBD1. The V segment lost 6 bases and the J segment 6 bases; nucleotides outside the gene matches: 5. Germline V gene lookup returns CDR1 MNHEY and CDR2 SVGAGI. This CDR3 is 14 amino acids long. The CDR3 nucleotides are TGTGCCAGCAGCCCGACAGGGGGCACTCAGCCCCAGCATTTT. This codes for CASSPTGGTQPQHF.

In this sample, this clone turned up a few times. The chain employs TRBV18 and TRBJ1-6, with D possibly matching TRBD1 (5 bases). The CDR3 contains 15 residues. CDR1 and CDR2 from the germline V gene are KGHSH and LQKENI. The germline V and J ends were trimmed by 1 base and 7 bases, with 11 bases remaining between them. CDR3 sequence (DNA): TGTGCCAGCTCACCACGCCAGGGTTTGAATTCACCCCTCCACTTT. This codes for CASSPRQGLNSPLHF.